This TCR beta chain was found in a study of cytomegalovirus exposure and HLA in healthy donors. Trimming took off 3 bases at V and 0 bases at J, with 6 bases between the two ends. CDR1 and CDR2 (germline): SGDLS, YYNGEE. CDR3 size: 14 residues. Details on this clone: Its antigen remains unknown.

Nominally healthy donors provided the samples, though records likely missed some immune exposures. Vbeta (60) and Jbeta (13) primers were used in the PCR. Here immunoSEQ multiplex PCR was the method, and the copy in TCRdb shows in-frame clones only, minus some. Of around 85,000 clones listed, about 69% were seen once; the top ten hold 3.5% to 5%. Study conclusions and caveats: The study listed under 200 cytomegalovirus-associated TCR beta chains. When analyzed later, a missense DCLRE1C variant was found to be linked to TCR beta V- and J-gene trimming.

The gene calls are TRBV9 and TRBJ1-4; D call uncertain. The sequenced material came from PBMCs. The clonotype originates from a man in his fifties or sixties in good health and CMV-seronegative. The CDR3 DNA follows: TGTGCCAGCAGCGAAGCACCAACTAATGAAAAACTGTTTTTT. It translates to CASSEAPTNEKLFF.